The clone carrying this T cell receptor (beta chain) was recorded a few times. The antigen is undetermined. These data come from a study of T-cell reconstitution after alpha-beta-depleted transplantation in children. Regarding the study as a whole: Reports say that about two months after transplant, the alpha-beta T cells came out of several hundred graft clones that had expanded. A year had passed since transplant, and T-cell counts and diversity by then came mostly from newly produced T cells. From surviving recipient T cells and thymic progenitors came the high day-60 TCRbeta diversity observed in some patients.

V shed 1 base and J shed 1 base, with 13 bases lying between them. CDR1 and CDR2 (germline): LGHNA, YNFKEQ. This CDR3 has 16 amino acids. The authors prepared the TCRbeta library with unique molecular identifiers. Each CDR3 protein gets one entry after TCRdb re-called the PCR reads with MiXCR. The sample shows about 220,000 distinct CDR3 sequences, roughly a sixth of them seen only once. The source was PBMCs, mostly from graft donor cells, collected 360 days after TCRalphabeta/CD19-depleted stem cell transplant. The source is a male patient between 2 and 10 years old who had a stem cell transplant for acute lymphoblastic leukemia, so the T cells may come from the graft donor. The V gene is TRBV4-2, the J gene TRBJ1-1; maybe TRBD1 (5 bases). CDR3 sequence: CASSQGEGVSNTEAFF. DNA for the CDR3: TGTGCCAGCAGCCAAGGGGAAGGGGTTTCGAACACTGAAGCTTTCTTT.